This T cell receptor beta chain comes out of a study of blood T cells in healthy people across ages. The use of a sample-barcoded 5' primer and a J-beta primer mix characterized a second PCR of 7 to 11 cycles. One entry per CDR3 protein, called by TCRdb with MiXCR from the 5' RACE reads. This table has approximately 290,000 distinct CDR3 sequences, roughly 26% appearing once. CDR3 length: 14 residues. CDR1 and CDR2 (germline): SGHTA, FQGNSA. No fewer than 6 million PBMCs went into each sample. This clonotype has only a few counts. The chain carries TRBV7-2 and TRBJ2-5; the match to TRBD2 covers 9 bases. The DNA end lines up better with TRBJ2-1; the J call may be wrong. Sequenced: blood. The TCR sequence derives from a woman in her 70s in good health. CDR3 nucleotides: TGTGCCAGCAGCTTGGGGACTAGCCCCAATGAGCAGTTCTTC. Its translation: CASSLGTSPNEQFF.